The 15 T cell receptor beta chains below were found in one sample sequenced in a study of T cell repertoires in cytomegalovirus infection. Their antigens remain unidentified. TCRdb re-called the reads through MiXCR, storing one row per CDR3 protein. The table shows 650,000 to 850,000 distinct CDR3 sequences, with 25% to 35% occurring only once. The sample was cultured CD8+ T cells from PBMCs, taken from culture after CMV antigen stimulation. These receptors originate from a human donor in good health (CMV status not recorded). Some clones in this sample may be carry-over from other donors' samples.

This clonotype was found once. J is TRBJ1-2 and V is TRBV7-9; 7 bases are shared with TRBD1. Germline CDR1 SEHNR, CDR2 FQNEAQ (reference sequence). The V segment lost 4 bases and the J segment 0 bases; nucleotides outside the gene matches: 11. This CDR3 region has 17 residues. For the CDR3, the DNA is TGTGCCAGCAGCTACCCGGCTCCGGGACAGACTAACTATGGCTACACCTTC. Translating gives CASSYPAPGQTNYGYTF.

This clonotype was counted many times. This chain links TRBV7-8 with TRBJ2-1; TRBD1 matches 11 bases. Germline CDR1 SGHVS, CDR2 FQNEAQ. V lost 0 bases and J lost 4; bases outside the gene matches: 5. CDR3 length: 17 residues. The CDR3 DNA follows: TGTGCCAGCAGCTTAGCGCAGGGACAGGGGGTTTACAATGAGCAGTTCTTC. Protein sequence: CASSLAQGQGVYNEQFF.

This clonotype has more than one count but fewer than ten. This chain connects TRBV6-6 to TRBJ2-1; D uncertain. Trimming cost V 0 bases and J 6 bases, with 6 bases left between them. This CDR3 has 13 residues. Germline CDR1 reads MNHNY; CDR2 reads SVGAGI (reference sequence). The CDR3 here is CASSYSNTNEQFF. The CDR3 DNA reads TGTGCCAGCAGTTACTCGAATACCAATGAGCAGTTCTTC.

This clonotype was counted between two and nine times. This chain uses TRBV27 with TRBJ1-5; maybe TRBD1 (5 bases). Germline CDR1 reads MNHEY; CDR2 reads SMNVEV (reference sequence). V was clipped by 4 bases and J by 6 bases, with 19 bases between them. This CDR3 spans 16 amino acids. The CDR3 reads CASSSYPGQEGQPQHF. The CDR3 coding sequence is TGTGCCAGCAGTTCCTACCCGGGGCAGGAGGGTCAGCCCCAGCATTTT.

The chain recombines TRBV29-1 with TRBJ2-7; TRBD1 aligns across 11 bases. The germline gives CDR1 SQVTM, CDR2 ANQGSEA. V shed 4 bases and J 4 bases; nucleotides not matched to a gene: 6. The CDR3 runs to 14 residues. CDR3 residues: CSVVRRDRGYEQYF. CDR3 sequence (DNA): TGCAGCGTTGTTCGCCGGGACAGGGGGTACGAGCAGTACTTC.

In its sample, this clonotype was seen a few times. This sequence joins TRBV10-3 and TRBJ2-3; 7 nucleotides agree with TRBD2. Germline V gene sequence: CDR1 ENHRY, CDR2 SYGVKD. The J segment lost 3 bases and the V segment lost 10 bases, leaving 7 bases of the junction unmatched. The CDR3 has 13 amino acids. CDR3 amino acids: CATSAGLTDTQYF. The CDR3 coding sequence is TGTGCCACGTCAGCGGGGTTAACAGATACGCAGTATTTT.

In nucleotides, the CDR3 is TGTGCCAGCAGCTTACCAATGACAGCAGATACGCAGTATTTT. The encoded protein is CASSLPMTADTQYF. The chain couples TRBV7-6 to TRBJ2-3; D perhaps matches TRBD1 (5 bases). V was shortened by 2 bases and J by 4 bases, with 10 bases between the two germline ends. CDR1 is SGHVS, CDR2 FNYEAQ, per germline. The CDR3 sequence is 14 residues long.

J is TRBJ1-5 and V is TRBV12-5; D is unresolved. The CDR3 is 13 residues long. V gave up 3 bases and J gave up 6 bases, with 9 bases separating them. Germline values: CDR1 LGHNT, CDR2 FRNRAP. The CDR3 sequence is CASGFRPGQPQHF. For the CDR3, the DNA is TGTGCTAGTGGTTTCAGGCCCGGTCAGCCCCAGCATTTT. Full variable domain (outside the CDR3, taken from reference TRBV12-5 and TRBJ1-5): DARVTQTPRHKVTEMGQEVTMRCQPILGHNTVFWYRQTMMQGLELLAYFRNRAPLDDSGMPKDRFSAEMPDATLATLKIQPSEPRDSAVYFCASGFRPGQPQHFGDGTRLSIL.

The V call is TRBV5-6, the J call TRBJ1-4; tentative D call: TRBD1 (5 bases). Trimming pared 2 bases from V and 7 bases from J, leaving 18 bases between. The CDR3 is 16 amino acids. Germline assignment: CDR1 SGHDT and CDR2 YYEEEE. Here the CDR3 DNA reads TGTGCCAGCAGCTTCGGGACGTTCCGGGTGTCTGAAAAACTGTTTTTT. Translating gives CASSFGTFRVSEKLFF.

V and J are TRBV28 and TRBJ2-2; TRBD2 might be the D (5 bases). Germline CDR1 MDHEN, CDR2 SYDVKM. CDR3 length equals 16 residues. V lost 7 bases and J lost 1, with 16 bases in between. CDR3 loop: CASTTTRDWNTGELFF. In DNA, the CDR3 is TGTGCCAGCACCACCACCCGGGATTGGAACACCGGGGAGCTGTTTTTT. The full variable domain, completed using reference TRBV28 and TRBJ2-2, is DVKVTQSSRYLVKRTGEKVFLECVQDMDHENMFWYRQDPGLGLRLIYFSYDVKMKEKGDIPEGYSVSREKKERFSLILESASTNQTSMYLCASTTTRDWNTGELFFGEGSRLTVL.

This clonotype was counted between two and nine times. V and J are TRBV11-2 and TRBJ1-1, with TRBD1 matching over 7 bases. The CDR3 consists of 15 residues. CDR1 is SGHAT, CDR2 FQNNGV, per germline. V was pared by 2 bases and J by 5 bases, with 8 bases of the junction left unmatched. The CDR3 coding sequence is TGTGCCAGCAGCTTAAGGTCCGGGACAGAGACTGAAGCTTTCTTT. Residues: CASSLRSGTETEAFF.

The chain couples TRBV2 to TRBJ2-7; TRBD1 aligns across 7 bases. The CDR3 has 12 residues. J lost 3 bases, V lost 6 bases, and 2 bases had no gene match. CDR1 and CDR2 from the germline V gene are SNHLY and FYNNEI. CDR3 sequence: CASRRTGYEQYF. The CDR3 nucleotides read TGTGCCAGCAGGAGGACAGGCTACGAGCAGTACTTC.

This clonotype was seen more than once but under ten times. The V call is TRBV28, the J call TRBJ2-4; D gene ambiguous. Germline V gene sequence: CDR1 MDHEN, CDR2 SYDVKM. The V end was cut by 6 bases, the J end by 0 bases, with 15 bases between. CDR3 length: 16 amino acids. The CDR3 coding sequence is TGTGCCAGCAGCCTAACCCCGGATCTAGCCAAAAACATTCAGTACTTC. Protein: CASSLTPDLAKNIQYF.

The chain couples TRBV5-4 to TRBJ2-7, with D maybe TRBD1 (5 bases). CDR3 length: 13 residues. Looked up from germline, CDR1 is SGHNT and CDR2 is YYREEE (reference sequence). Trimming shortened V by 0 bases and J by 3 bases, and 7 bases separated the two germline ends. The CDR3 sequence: CASSLGTNYEQYF. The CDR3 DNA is TGTGCCAGCAGCTTGGGGACAAACTACGAGCAGTACTTC.

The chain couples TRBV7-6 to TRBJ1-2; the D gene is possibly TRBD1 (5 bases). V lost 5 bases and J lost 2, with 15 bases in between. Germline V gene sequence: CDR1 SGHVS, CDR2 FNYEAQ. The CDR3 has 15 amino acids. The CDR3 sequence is CASSRVSGGNYGYTF. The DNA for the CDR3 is TGTGCCAGCAGCCGTGTTTCGGGGGGGAACTATGGCTACACCTTC.